This paragraph reports one T cell receptor beta chain. This entry comes from a study of regulatory T cells in long-lasting Graves disease. The CDR3 extends over 14 amino acids. The germline CDR1 and CDR2 sequences are GTSNPN and SVGIG (reference sequence). Trimming took 1 base from V and 4 from J, leaving 13 bases between them. Stated time point: newly diagnosed GD, antithyroid drugs for less than 3 months. PBMCs were the source of the RNA used for TCR sequencing. CDR3-region Arm-PCR and iRepertoire HTBI primers produced the TCR beta libraries. TCRdb reprocessed the multiplex PCR reads with MiXCR, giving one entry per CDR3 protein. There are about 370,000 distinct CDR3 sequences in the sample; 15% to 17% occur only once, and over 20% lies in the top ten.

The chain couples TRBV30 to TRBJ1-2, with a possible D match to TRBD1 (5 bases). This specimen consisted of peripheral blood mononuclear cells (PBMCs), obtained at new diagnosis, from a patient treated with antithyroid drugs. This TCR derives from a female donor with Graves disease. CDR3 amino acids: CAWSGRQIPYGYTF. The CDR3 DNA reads TGTGCCTGGAGTGGTCGACAGATTCCCTATGGCTACACCTTC. Combining the CDR3 with reference TRBV30 and TRBJ1-2 gives the whole variable domain SQTIHQWPATLVQPVGSPLSLECTVEGTSNPNLYWYRQAAGRGLQLLFYSVGIGQISSEVPQNLSASRPQDRQFILSSKKLLLSDSGFYLCAWSGRQIPYGYTFGSGTRLTVV.